These 7 T cell receptor beta chains were sequenced from one sample in a study of T-cell memory formation after mild COVID-19. TCRdb used MiXCR to reprocess the 5' RACE reads, holding one entry per CDR3 protein. Of just under 550,000 distinct CDR3 sequences listed, roughly 20% are singletons. The sample consisted of PBMCs or a T cell subset sorted from them (not recorded which). These receptors were obtained from an adult woman who had mild COVID-19 (a few samples of this study predate the infection). Cell type and time point are not known.

The chain employs TRBV7-6 and TRBJ2-5, with D perhaps assigned TRBD1 or TRBD2 (6 bases each). The CDR3 totals 14 residues. Germline lookup yields CDR1 SGHVS and CDR2 FNYEAQ. V was trimmed by 5 bases and J by 4 bases, leaving 14 bases between them. The CDR3 loop reads CASSPSVGGETQYF. The CDR3 nucleotides are TGTGCCAGCAGCCCTAGCGTAGGGGGAGAGACCCAGTACTTC. The full variable domain, completed using reference TRBV7-6 and TRBJ2-5, is GAGVSQSPRYKVTKRGQDVALRCDPISGHVSLYWYRQALGQGPEFLTYFNYEAQQDKSGLPNDRFSAERPEGSISTLTIQRTEQRDSAMYRCASSPSVGGETQYFGPGTRLLVL.

The V gene is TRBV12-3 or TRBV12-4, the J gene TRBJ2-7, with TRBD1 matching over 8 bases. The CDR3 extends over 14 amino acids. V was pared by 5 bases and J by 3 bases, with 6 bases of the junction left unmatched. The CDR3 DNA is TGTGCCAGCAGTCCGGGACAGGAGTACTACGAGCAGTACTTC. Translating it yields CASSPGQEYYEQYF.

This clonotype was seen more than once but under ten times. This chain links TRBV20-1 with TRBJ2-7; D possibly uses TRBD1 or TRBD2 (5 bases each). The germline gives CDR1 DFQATT, CDR2 SNEGSKA (reference sequence). The V and J ends lost 0 bases and 2 bases respectively, with 14 bases between them. The CDR3 runs 15 residues. For the CDR3, the DNA is TGCAGTGCTAGAGATCCTCGAGGGGCCACCTACGAGCAGTACTTC. It specifies CSARDPRGATYEQYF.

V gene TRBV25-1 combines with J gene TRBJ1-5; 9 nucleotides match TRBD1. The CDR3 is made up of 16 amino acids. Per germline, CDR1 MGHDK and CDR2 SYGVNS. J lost 6 bases, V lost 6 bases, and 12 bases had no gene match. DNA for the CDR3: TGTGCCAGCAGCCCCCAGGGACAGGGAGTGGGTCAGCCCCAGCATTTT. Its translation is CASSPQGQGVGQPQHF.

This clonotype has only a few counts. V gene TRBV21-1 combines with J gene TRBJ2-2; whether TRBD2, the table's D call, matches the DNA was not checked. TRBV21-1 is flagged as a pseudogene. The CDR3 extends over 18 amino acids. The CDR3 DNA follows: TGTGCCAGCAGATCCCACCGGGCTAGCGGGATTAACACCGGGGAGCTGTTTTTT. Translation gives CASRSHRASGINTGELFF.

This clonotype was recorded at least ten times. The rearrangement joins TRBV4-2 to TRBJ2-3, with D tentatively TRBD1 or TRBD2 (5 bases each). The CDR3 contains 15 residues. Trimming stripped 4 bases from V and 3 bases from J, with 14 bases between. CDR1 and CDR2 from the germline V gene are LGHNA and YNFKEQ. CDR3 DNA: TGTGCCAGCAGCCCCCGGGACCCCGGGACAGATACGCAGTATTTT. Protein: CASSPRDPGTDTQYF.

This clonotype was observed a few times. The chain uses TRBV18 and TRBJ1-1; 7 nucleotides match TRBD1. Germline V gives CDR1 KGHSH, CDR2 LQKENI. CDR3 length equals 17 residues. J was trimmed by 4 bases and V by 3 bases; bases with no gene match: 14. The chain's CDR3 is CASSPLPSTGVGTEAFF. The CDR3 nucleotides read TGTGCCAGCTCACCCTTACCCTCTACAGGGGTGGGCACTGAAGCTTTCTTT.